This T cell receptor beta chain comes out of a study of CD8 T cells in Susac syndrome. Study findings and constraints: The TCR sequencing and HLA analysis in the study involved a relatively small number of individuals, as the study acknowledged.

A note on this clonotype: Its antigen is undetermined.

From blood CD8+ and CD4+ T cells, the TCR beta chain was sequenced. A quantity of about 0.5 to 1 ug RNA underwent reverse transcription using random hexamers. The authors amplified TCR beta CDR3 across 54 Vbeta and 13 Jbeta using immunoSEQ multiplex PCR. TCRdb recomputed calls from the immunoSEQ multiplex PCR reads with MiXCR, one row per CDR3 protein. The data show 300,000 or so distinct CDR3 sequences, with roughly 94% seen just once and about 0.07% held by the top ten. The source is a human donor with multiple sclerosis. Sequencing was carried out using CD4+ T cells from PBMCs.

Here the CDR3 reads CASRRTGAPYEQYF. The CDR3 nucleotides are TGTGCCAGCAGACGGACAGGGGCACCTTACGAGCAGTACTTC. The chain joins TRBV12-3 or TRBV12-4 to TRBJ2-7; 9 positions match TRBD1. With 6 bases clipped from V and 4 bases from J, the junction kept 7 bases outside the gene matches. This CDR3 spans 14 amino acids.